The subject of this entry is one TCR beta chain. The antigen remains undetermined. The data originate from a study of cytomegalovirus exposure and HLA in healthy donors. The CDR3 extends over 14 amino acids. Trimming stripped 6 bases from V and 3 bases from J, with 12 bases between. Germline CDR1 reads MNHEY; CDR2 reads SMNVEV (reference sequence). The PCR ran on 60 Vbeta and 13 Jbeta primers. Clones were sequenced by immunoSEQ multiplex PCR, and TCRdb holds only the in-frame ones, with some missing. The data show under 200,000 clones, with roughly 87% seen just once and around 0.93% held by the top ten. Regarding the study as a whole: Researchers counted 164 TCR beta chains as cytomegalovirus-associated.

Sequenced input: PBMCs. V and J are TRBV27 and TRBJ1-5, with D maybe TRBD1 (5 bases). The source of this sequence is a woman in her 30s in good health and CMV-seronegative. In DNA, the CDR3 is TGTGCCAGCAGGGGTGGGGGGAACAATCAGCCCCAGCATTTT. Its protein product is CASRGGGNNQPQHF.